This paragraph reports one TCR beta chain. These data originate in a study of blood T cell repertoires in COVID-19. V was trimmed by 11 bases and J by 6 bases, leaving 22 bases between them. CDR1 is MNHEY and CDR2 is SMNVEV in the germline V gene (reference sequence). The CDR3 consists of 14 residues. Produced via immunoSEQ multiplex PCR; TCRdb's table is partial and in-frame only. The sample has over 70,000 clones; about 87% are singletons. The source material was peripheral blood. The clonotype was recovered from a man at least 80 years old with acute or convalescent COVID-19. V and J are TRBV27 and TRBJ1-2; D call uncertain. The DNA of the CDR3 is TGTGCCTCAAAACGGAGGGCAGCAAGAGATGGCTACACCTTC. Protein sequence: CASKRRAARDGYTF.